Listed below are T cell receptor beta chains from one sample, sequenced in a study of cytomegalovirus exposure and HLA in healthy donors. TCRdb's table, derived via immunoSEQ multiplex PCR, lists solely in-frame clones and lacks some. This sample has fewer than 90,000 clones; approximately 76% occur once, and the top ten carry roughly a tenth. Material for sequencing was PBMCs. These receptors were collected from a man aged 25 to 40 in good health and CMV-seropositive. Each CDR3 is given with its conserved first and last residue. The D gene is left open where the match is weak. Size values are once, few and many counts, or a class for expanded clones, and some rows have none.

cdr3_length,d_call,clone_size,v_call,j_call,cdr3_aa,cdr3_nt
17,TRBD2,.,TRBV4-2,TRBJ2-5,CASSQEGGLAGVETQYF,TGTGCCAGCAGCCAAGAAGGGGGCCTAGCGGGGGTAGAGACCCAGTACTTC
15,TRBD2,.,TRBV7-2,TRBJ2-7,CASSPETSGTYEQYF,TGTGCCAGCAGTCCTGAGACTAGCGGGACCTACGAGCAGTACTTC
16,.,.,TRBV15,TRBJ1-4,CATSRVRGGTNEKLFF,TGTGCCACCAGCAGAGTGAGGGGGGGCACTAATGAAAAACTGTTTTTT
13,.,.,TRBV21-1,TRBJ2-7,CASPRGQTYEQYF,TGTGCCAGCCCACGAGGGCAAACCTACGAGCAGTACTTC
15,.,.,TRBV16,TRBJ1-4,CASTIHRAKNEKLFF,TGTGCCAGCACTATACACAGGGCGAAGAATGAAAAACTGTTTTTT
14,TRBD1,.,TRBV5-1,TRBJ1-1,CASTKTGTNTEAFF,TGCGCCAGCACCAAGACAGGGACGAACACTGAAGCTTTCTTT
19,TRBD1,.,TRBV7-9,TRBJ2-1,CASRTDRGPTGLLLNEQFF,TGTGCCAGCAGGACAGACAGGGGGCCTACGGGGCTCCTACTCAATGAGCAGTTCTTC
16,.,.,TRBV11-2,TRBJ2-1,CASSSRYQSSYNEQFF,TGTGCCAGCAGCTCCAGGTACCAAAGCTCCTACAATGAGCAGTTCTTC
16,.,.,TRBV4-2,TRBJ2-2,CASSQVLSGTTGELFF,TGTGCCAGCAGCCAAGTTCTTAGTGGTACCACCGGGGAGCTGTTTTTT
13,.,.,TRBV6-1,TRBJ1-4,CASSALLLEKLFF,TGTGCCAGCAGTGCCCTACTACTTGAAAAACTGTTTTTT
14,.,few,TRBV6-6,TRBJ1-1,CASSLTGTNTEAFF,TGTGCCAGCAGCCTCACAGGTACGAACACTGAAGCTTTCTTT
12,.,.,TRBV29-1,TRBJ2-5,CSVRLGEETQYF,TGCAGCGTACGACTTGGAGAAGAGACCCAGTACTTC
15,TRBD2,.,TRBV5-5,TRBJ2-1,CASSLTSGINNEQFF,TGTGCCAGCAGCTTGACTAGCGGTATAAACAATGAGCAGTTCTTC
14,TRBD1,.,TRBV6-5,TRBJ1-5,CASSRTGSNQPQHF,TGTGCCAGCAGCCGGACAGGGAGCAATCAGCCCCAGCATTTT
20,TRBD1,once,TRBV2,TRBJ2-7,CASSGDRVMYQSPYSYEQYF,TGTGCCAGCAGTGGGGACAGGGTTATGTACCAGAGCCCATACTCCTACGAGCAGTACTTC